The next 24 T cell receptor beta chains were all read from a single sample in a study of beta chain features in type 1 diabetes. Expressed TCRB transcripts were sequenced because the entire RNA isolate underwent reverse transcription. TCRdb's table, derived via immunoSEQ multiplex PCR, lists solely in-frame clones and lacks some. The table includes about 250,000 clones, 12% to 15% detected once. Sequencing was carried out using naive CD4+ T cells from blood. The receptors here all came from a middle-aged woman in good health.

The chain has TRBV5-1 and TRBJ2-1, with 10 bases that match TRBD2. Trimming cost V 0 bases and J 10 bases; bases outside gene matches: 10. Looked up from germline, CDR1 is SGHRS and CDR2 is YFSETQ. The CDR3 contains 16 residues. Here the CDR3 DNA reads TGCGCCAGCAGCTTGGCCGACCCTAGCGGGGGCCGGGAGCAGTTCTTC. Protein sequence: CASSLADPSGGREQFF.

The rearrangement joins TRBV7-9 to TRBJ2-5; D call uncertain. Germline V gene data show CDR1 as SEHNR and CDR2 as FQNEAQ (reference sequence). The CDR3 spans 11 residues. Trimming took off 7 bases at V and 11 bases at J, with 14 bases between the two ends. CDR3 amino acids: CASTMVEQQYF. CDR3 coding DNA: TGTGCCAGCACGATGGTGGAGCAGCAGTACTTC.

This clone was seen more than once but under ten times. The J gene is TRBJ1-2, the V gene TRBV6-6; 8 bases agree with TRBD1. Germline V gene sequence: CDR1 MNHNY, CDR2 SVGAGI (reference sequence). The V gene end was trimmed by 5 bases and the J gene end by 4 bases; junction bases not matched to a gene: 9. CDR3 size: 15 residues. CDR3 sequence (DNA): TGTGCCAGCAGTCTTGGACAGGGTTTGGCCTATGGCTACACCTTC. Translation gives CASSLGQGLAYGYTF.

The chain is built from TRBV7-8 and TRBJ1-2; TRBD1 is a possible D gene (5 bases). Trimming removed 0 bases at V and 2 bases at J, with 7 bases between. This CDR3 spans 14 amino acids. From germline, CDR1 is SGHVS and CDR2 FQNEAQ. The CDR3 DNA reads as TGTGCCAGCAGCTTAGCGCCAGGGAACTATGGCTACACCTTC. The encoded protein is CASSLAPGNYGYTF.

V and J are TRBV5-1 and TRBJ2-3, with TRBD1 identical over 11 bases. The J segment lost 2 bases and the V segment lost 6 bases, leaving 5 bases of the junction unmatched. Looked up from germline, CDR1 is SGHRS and CDR2 is YFSETQ. CDR3 length: 15 amino acids. CDR3 region: CASIFGQGATDTQYF. The CDR3 DNA follows: TGCGCCAGCATCTTCGGACAGGGGGCCACAGATACGCAGTATTTT.

Only a few counts were recorded for this clone. The chain has TRBV28 and TRBJ1-1, with D hard to call. Trimming cost V 2 bases and J 5 bases, with 12 bases left between them. The CDR3 sequence is 14 residues long. Germline V gene sequence: CDR1 MDHEN, CDR2 SYDVKM. The DNA for the CDR3 is TGTGCCAGCAGTTTAGACAATATAAGGACTGAAGCTTTCTTT. It is translated as CASSLDNIRTEAFF.

The chain joins TRBV6-5 to TRBJ2-5; 8 positions match TRBD1. There are 15 residues in the CDR3. The ends lost 6 bases at V and 5 bases at J; junction bases unmatched: 11. Germline lookup yields CDR1 MNHEY and CDR2 SVGAGI. CDR3: CASRPTGARGETQYF. CDR3 coding DNA: TGTGCCAGCAGGCCGACAGGGGCCAGGGGGGAGACCCAGTACTTC.

The gene calls are TRBV25-1 and TRBJ1-5, with a possible D match to TRBD1 (5 bases). The CDR3 is made up of 14 amino acids. The ends were cut back, 1 base at V and 6 bases at J, with 10 bases in the middle. Per germline, CDR1 MGHDK and CDR2 SYGVNS. CDR3 amino acids: CASSESGRGQPQHF. CDR3 DNA sequence: TGTGCCAGCAGTGAATCAGGGAGGGGTCAGCCCCAGCATTTT.

The table lists this clone with a few counts. This chain uses TRBV14 with TRBJ1-5, with D unclear. The CDR3 length is 14 residues. Trimming took off 3 bases at V and 2 bases at J, with 8 bases between the two ends. Germline values: CDR1 SGHDN, CDR2 FVKESK. CDR3 residues: CASSHPSGNQPQHF. DNA for the CDR3: TGTGCCAGCAGCCATCCGTCAGGCAATCAGCCCCAGCATTTT.

This clone was picked up a small number of times. The chain recombines TRBV2 with TRBJ1-4; D possibly corresponds to TRBD1 (5 bases). The ends were cut back, 5 bases at V and 7 bases at J, with 11 bases in the middle. Germline CDR1 and CDR2: SNHLY and FYNNEI. CDR3 length: 13 amino acids. CDR3 DNA sequence: TGTGCCAGCAGTTCGGGGGGAGTTGAAAAACTGTTTTTT. Amino acids: CASSSGGVEKLFF.

This clone has only a few counts. The chain carries TRBV11-2 and TRBJ2-7; TRBD1 might be the D (6 bases). V was shortened by 5 bases and J by 3 bases, with 17 bases between the two germline ends. In germline, CDR1 is SGHAT, CDR2 FQNNGV. The CDR3 contains 15 residues. The CDR3 DNA reads TGTGCCAGCAGCAGCGTCGGGCAGGGGCTCTACGAGCAGTACTTC. Amino acids: CASSSVGQGLYEQYF.

The gene calls are TRBV5-1 and TRBJ2-7, with 8 bases matching TRBD2. Germline V gene data show CDR1 as SGHRS and CDR2 as YFSETQ. The CDR3 spans 16 residues. Trimming cost V 4 bases and J 5 bases; bases outside gene matches: 14. The CDR3 region is CASSPQSAGAIHEQYF. The DNA for the CDR3 is TGCGCCAGCAGCCCTCAGTCAGCGGGGGCTATCCACGAGCAGTACTTC.

This clone has ten or more counts. The genes are TRBV7-9 and TRBJ2-3, with D perhaps matching TRBD2 (5 bases). The CDR3 loop spans 14 amino acids. Germline loops: CDR1 SEHNR, CDR2 FQNEAQ (reference sequence). Trimming cost V 5 bases and J 4 bases, with 13 bases left between them. The CDR3 bases are TGTGCCAGCAGCCCTGGACTGCGCGCAGATACGCAGTATTTT. As protein: CASSPGLRADTQYF.

This clone has just a few counts. The chain recombines TRBV6-5 with TRBJ1-1; 8 bases agree with TRBD1. Germline CDR1 and CDR2: MNHEY and SVGAGI. The CDR3 runs 14 residues. Germline trimming cut 6 bases from V and 8 bases from J; bases unmatched to any gene: 11. CDR3 residues: CASSPRQGRQEAFF. CDR3 DNA: TGTGCCAGCAGCCCTCGACAGGGGAGGCAAGAAGCTTTCTTT.

The chain combines TRBV5-4 with TRBJ1-1, with 9 bases aligning to TRBD1. The J segment lost 6 bases and the V segment lost 4 bases, leaving 10 bases of the junction unmatched. CDR3 length: 15 amino acids. Germline lookup yields CDR1 SGHNT and CDR2 YYREEE (reference sequence). The CDR3 DNA sequence: TGTGCCAGCAGCCTGGGACAGGGACTTTTCGCTGAAGCTTTCTTT. Encoded protein: CASSLGQGLFAEAFF.

This rearrangement joins TRBV6-1 to TRBJ2-6; D ambiguous. This CDR3 has 13 amino acids. CDR1 is MNHNS and CDR2 is SASEGT in the germline V gene. Trimming pared 10 bases from V and 0 bases from J, leaving 7 bases between. Here the CDR3 DNA reads TGTGCCACCACAGCCTCTGGGGCCAACGTCCTGACTTTC. Its protein is CATTASGANVLTF.

The V and J genes are TRBV18 and TRBJ2-7; D is possibly TRBD2 (6 bases). Germline loops: CDR1 KGHSH, CDR2 LQKENI. With 5 bases removed from V and 2 bases from J, the gap between germline ends came to 16 bases. This CDR3 is 15 amino acids long. This CDR3 is CASSSMRGGTYEQYF. The CDR3 DNA reads TGTGCCAGCTCATCTATGCGGGGCGGCACCTACGAGCAGTACTTC.

This clone has a handful of counts. J is TRBJ1-6 and V is TRBV6-1; D not certain. The CDR3 consists of 15 residues. Germline V CDR1 and CDR2: MNHNS, SASEGT. V was trimmed by 2 bases and J by 0 bases, leaving 5 bases between them. The CDR3 DNA sequence: TGTGCCAGCAGTGAATGGAGCTCCTATAATTCACCCCTCCACTTT. As protein: CASSEWSSYNSPLHF.

This clone was observed a few times. This specimen includes other DNA sequences encoding the same CDR3. The chain couples TRBV5-1 to TRBJ2-7; 9 bases align to TRBD1. Trimming cost V 3 bases and J 0 bases; bases outside gene matches: 1. The CDR3 runs 14 residues. Germline CDR1 SGHRS, CDR2 YFSETQ. CDR3 bases: TGCGCCAGCAGCTCGGGACAGGGCTCCTACGAGCAGTACTTC. It yields the protein CASSSGQGSYEQYF. The full variable domain, completed using reference TRBV5-1 and TRBJ2-7, is KAGVTQTPRYLIKTRGQQVTLSCSPISGHRSVSWYQQTPGQGLQFLFEYFSETQRNKGNFPGRFSGRQFSNSRSEMNVSTLELGDSALYLCASSSGQGSYEQYFGPGTRLTVT.

This clone was observed at least ten times. V is TRBV7-9 and J is TRBJ2-1, with 7 positions matching TRBD1. The CDR3 extends over 12 amino acids. V gave up 5 bases and J gave up 8 bases; unmatched junction bases: 3. In germline, CDR1 is SEHNR, CDR2 FQNEAQ (reference sequence). CDR3 DNA sequence: TGTGCCAGCAGCCCCACAGGGGATGAGCAGTTCTTC. It codes for CASSPTGDEQFF.

The chain uses TRBV4-1 and TRBJ2-1, with 10 bases that match TRBD1. This CDR3 spans 15 amino acids. From germline, CDR1 is MGHRA and CDR2 YSYEKL. J gave up 6 bases and V 4 bases, and 6 bases lay outside the gene matches. CDR3 loop: CASSRGDRGFNEQFF. The CDR3 bases are TGCGCCAGCAGCCGCGGGGACAGGGGATTCAATGAGCAGTTCTTC.

J is TRBJ1-5 and V is TRBV5-1; 10 bases align to TRBD1. The CDR3 spans 17 residues. Unmatched junction bases numbered 7, after V lost 0 bases and J lost 4 bases. Germline lookup yields CDR1 SGHRS and CDR2 YFSETQ. CDR3 sequence (DNA): TGCGCCAGCAGCTTGGGTATTACGGGACAGGGGAATCAGCCCCAGCATTTT. Translated, it gives CASSLGITGQGNQPQHF.

This clone was seen a handful of times. The rearrangement joins TRBV18 to TRBJ2-2; tentative D call: TRBD2 (5 bases). Trimming took 0 bases from V and 3 from J, leaving 8 bases between them. The CDR3 sequence is 15 residues long. Germline V lookup: CDR1 KGHSH, CDR2 LQKENI. CDR3 residues: CASSPPRVDTGELFF. CDR3 DNA: TGTGCCAGCTCACCACCGAGGGTGGACACCGGGGAGCTGTTTTTT.

This clone was seen only a few times. The genes are TRBV4-1 and TRBJ2-1; possible D gene TRBD2, 6 bases. This CDR3 region has 14 residues. Germline lookup yields CDR1 MGHRA and CDR2 YSYEKL. The ends were cut back, 1 base at V and 6 bases at J, with 10 bases in the middle. The CDR3, as DNA: TGCGCCAGCAGCCAAGCGCAGGAGGGCAATGAGCAGTTCTTC. Residues: CASSQAQEGNEQFF.